Listed here is a single T cell receptor (beta chain). This CDR3 spans 15 amino acids. Between the trimmed V and J ends, which lost 4 bases and 3 bases, there was a span of 13 bases. Looked up from germline, CDR1 is SGHRS and CDR2 is YFSETQ. RNA transcripts yielded amplified TCR beta CDR3 regions. HTBI primers were employed in a first-round RT-PCR of the TCR CDR3. Each CDR3 protein gets one entry after TCRdb re-called the multiplex PCR reads with MiXCR. The data contain about 480,000 distinct CDR3 sequences, roughly 24% of them seen just once; the ten biggest clones take up roughly 10%. The data were obtained in a study of T cells in Graves' hyperthyroidism and ophthalmopathy.

The chain combines TRBV5-1 with TRBJ2-2, with D perhaps assigned TRBD1 or TRBD2 (6 bases each). The clonotype was recovered from a woman in her twenties or thirties with Graves' ophthalmopathy. Sequenced input: blood. CDR3: CASSPRGLDTGELFF. As DNA, the CDR3 is TGCGCCAGCAGCCCCCGGGGGCTAGACACCGGGGAGCTGTTTTTT.